This record concerns one T cell receptor beta chain sequence. Assay: immunoSEQ multiplex PCR; the TCRdb copy retains only in-frame clones and omits some. The sample records some 120,000 clones, approximately 82% being singletons. The sample belongs to a study of blood T cell repertoires in COVID-19. V was trimmed by 2 bases and J by 2 bases, leaving 7 bases between them. The CDR3 runs to 15 residues. The germline CDR1 and CDR2 sequences are SNHLY and FYNNEI. This rearrangement joins TRBV2 to TRBJ1-6, with D possibly matching TRBD1 (5 bases). Sequencing was performed on peripheral blood. This sequence was found in a man of 80 years or more with active or convalescent COVID-19. For the CDR3, the DNA is TGTGCCAGCAGTGAACCGGACACCTATAATTCACCCCTCCACTTT. Amino acids: CASSEPDTYNSPLHF.